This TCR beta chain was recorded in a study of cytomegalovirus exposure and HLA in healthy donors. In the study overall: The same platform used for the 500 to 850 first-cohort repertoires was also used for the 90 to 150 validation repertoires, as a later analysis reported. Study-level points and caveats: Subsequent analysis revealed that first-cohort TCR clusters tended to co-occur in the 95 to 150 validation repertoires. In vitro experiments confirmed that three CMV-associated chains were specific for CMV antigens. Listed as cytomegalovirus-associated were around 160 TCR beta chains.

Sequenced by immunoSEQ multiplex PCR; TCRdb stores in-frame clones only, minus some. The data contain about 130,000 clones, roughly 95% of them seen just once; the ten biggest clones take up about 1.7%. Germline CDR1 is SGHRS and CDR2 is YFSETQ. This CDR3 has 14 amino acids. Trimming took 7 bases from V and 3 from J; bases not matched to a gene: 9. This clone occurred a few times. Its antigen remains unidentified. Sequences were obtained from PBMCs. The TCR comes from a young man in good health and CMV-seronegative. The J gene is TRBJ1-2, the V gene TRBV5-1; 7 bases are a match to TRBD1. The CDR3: CASREGQTHYGYTF. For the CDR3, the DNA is TGCGCCAGCCGGGAGGGACAGACTCACTATGGCTACACCTTC.